The next 7 T cell receptor beta chains were all read from a single sample in a study of blood T cell repertoires in COVID-19. Clones were sequenced by immunoSEQ multiplex PCR, and TCRdb holds only the in-frame ones, with some missing. The table has roughly 250,000 clones, 75% to 90% seen once; the top ten hold roughly 3.6%. Material for sequencing was peripheral blood. The receptors derive from a woman aged 40 to 50 with acute or convalescent COVID-19.

The chain uses TRBV5-1 and TRBJ1-2; no firm D call. Germline loops: CDR1 SGHRS, CDR2 YFSETQ. CDR3 length: 16 residues. Trimming took off 0 bases at V and 7 bases at J, with 19 bases between the two ends. In nucleotides, the CDR3 is TGCGCCAGCAGCTTGGAGATAGGTGGCCCAACTATTGGCTACACCTTC. It translates to CASSLEIGGPTIGYTF.

This clone has just one count. This chain connects TRBV9 to TRBJ1-4; D gene uncertain. The CDR3 runs 15 residues. CDR1 is SGDLS, CDR2 YYNGEE, per germline. V was trimmed by 0 bases and J by 5 bases, leaving 11 bases between them. The chain's CDR3 is CASSVGSGLNEKLFF. DNA for the CDR3: TGTGCCAGCAGCGTAGGGAGCGGATTAAATGAAAAACTGTTTTTT.

The chain employs TRBV7-6 and TRBJ2-3, with 9 nucleotides matching TRBD2. V dropped 1 base and J dropped 3; count of bases not matched to a gene: 11. Germline CDR1 SGHVS, CDR2 FNYEAQ. CDR3 size: 18 residues. CDR3 nucleotide sequence: TGTGCCAGCAGCTTAGGCGGGGGGGCTGCGTTTATTACAGATACGCAGTATTTT. Amino acid sequence: CASSLGGGAAFITDTQYF.

The rearrangement joins TRBV7-9 to TRBJ2-2; D is unclear. Trimming pared 3 bases from V and 3 bases from J, leaving 8 bases between. CDR3 size: 14 residues. Germline CDR1 is SEHNR and CDR2 is FQNEAQ (reference sequence). The CDR3 coding sequence is TGTGCCAGCAGCTTCCTTCGGGACACCGGGGAGCTGTTTTTT. It yields the protein CASSFLRDTGELFF.

The chain uses TRBV5-1 and TRBJ1-2; 7 positions agree with TRBD1. V lost 0 bases and J lost 4; bases outside the gene matches: 12. The CDR3 is made up of 17 amino acids. Germline CDR1 is SGHRS and CDR2 is YFSETQ. The CDR3 bases are TGCGCCAGCAGCTTGGGCTTGGGACAGTACAGAGTCTATGGCTACACCTTC. It is translated as CASSLGLGQYRVYGYTF.

This chain connects TRBV9 to TRBJ1-2; maybe TRBD1 (6 bases). The ends were cut back, 4 bases at V and 5 bases at J, with 15 bases in the middle. The V gene's germline CDR1 is SGDLS and CDR2 YYNGEE. The CDR3 covers 14 residues. This chain's CDR3 is CASSPRTARYGYTF. CDR3 nucleotide sequence: TGTGCCAGCAGCCCCAGGACAGCGAGATATGGCTACACCTTC.

This chain uses TRBV5-1 with TRBJ2-5, with a tentative D call TRBD2 (6 bases). CDR1 SGHRS and CDR2 YFSETQ come from the germline V gene. V was clipped by 4 bases and J by 5 bases, with 15 bases between them. The CDR3 sequence is 14 residues long. This chain's CDR3 is CASSAPEGRETQYF. The CDR3 DNA follows: TGCGCCAGCAGCGCCCCGGAGGGCCGGGAGACCCAGTACTTC.